The 19 T cell receptor beta chains reported below all come from one sample, sequenced in a study of beta chain features in type 1 diabetes. Of the isolated RNA, all was reverse transcribed, and so the sequenced material was expressed TCRB transcripts. This table comes from immunoSEQ multiplex PCR, and its TCRdb copy is limited to in-frame clones, with some not included. The sample contains fewer than 500,000 clones, about 15% of which appear only once. Sequenced material: naive CD4+ T cells from blood. The receptors originated from a man aged 25-40 years in good health.

The sample holds a few counts of this clone. Other nucleotide sequences in the sample specify the same CDR3. V gene TRBV5-4 combines with J gene TRBJ2-5; D is uncertain. Germline V lookup: CDR1 SGHNT, CDR2 YYREEE (reference sequence). V gave up 0 bases and J gave up 4 bases, with 7 bases separating them. CDR3 size: 13 residues. CDR3: CASSLAGGETQYF. DNA of the CDR3: TGTGCCAGCAGCTTGGCTGGCGGAGAGACCCAGTACTTC.

This clone has more than one count but fewer than ten. The chain is built from TRBV7-2 and TRBJ2-3, with unresolved D. This CDR3 comprises 12 residues. Germline assignment: CDR1 SGHTA and CDR2 FQGNSA. Trimming removed 4 bases from V and 9 bases from J, with 11 bases in between. The CDR3 nucleotides are TGTGCCAGCAGCTCCGTCACTGGGACGCAGTATTTT. Amino acids: CASSSVTGTQYF.

CDR3 residues: CASSLKSGAGTQYF. The CDR3 region has the DNA TGCGCCAGCAGCTTGAAGTCCGGGGCGGGGACCCAGTACTTC. V gene TRBV5-1 combines with J gene TRBJ2-5; possibly TRBD1 or TRBD2 for D (5 bases each). Trimming left V 1 base short and J 7 bases short, with 14 bases between. The CDR3 consists of 14 residues. In germline, CDR1 is SGHRS, CDR2 YFSETQ.

The sample holds a few counts of this clone. This chain's CDR3 is CASSSRDRGYEQYV. In DNA, the CDR3 is TGTGCCAGCAGCTCCCGGGACAGGGGGTACGAGCAGTACGTC. V and J are TRBV7-9 and TRBJ2-7; 11 bases match TRBD1. CDR3 size: 14 residues. J gave up 4 bases and V 4 bases, and 3 bases lay outside the gene matches. Germline V gives CDR1 SEHNR, CDR2 FQNEAQ (reference sequence).

The chain joins TRBV7-6 to TRBJ2-1; D possibly corresponds to TRBD1 (6 bases). Germline V gene sequence: CDR1 SGHVS, CDR2 FNYEAQ. CDR3 length: 15 amino acids. Trimming removed 5 bases at V and 3 bases at J, with 14 bases between. CDR3 region: CASSREGHIYNEQFF. CDR3 sequence (DNA): TGTGCCAGCAGCCGCGAGGGACACATCTACAATGAGCAGTTCTTC.

In its sample, this clone was seen a few times. This chain links TRBV30 with TRBJ2-1; D is unclear. V dropped 2 bases and J dropped 3 bases, with 11 bases sitting between them. Per the germline V gene, CDR1 is GTSNPN and CDR2 is SVGIG (reference sequence). This CDR3 comprises 14 residues. The CDR3 loop is CAWSSFLRYNEQFF. CDR3 coding DNA: TGTGCCTGGAGTAGTTTCCTCCGCTACAATGAGCAGTTCTTC.

V and J are TRBV7-3 and TRBJ2-5; 8 bases are a match to TRBD1. The length of the CDR3 is 13 residues. The J segment lost 4 bases and the V segment lost 5 bases, leaving 3 bases of the junction unmatched. In germline, CDR1 is SGHTA, CDR2 FQGTGA. CDR3 sequence (DNA): TGTGCCAGCAGCCGGACAGGGTCAGAGACCCAGTACTTC. It codes for CASSRTGSETQYF.

The chain links TRBV5-1 to TRBJ2-3; perhaps TRBD2 as D (6 bases). V was pared by 5 bases and J by 5 bases, with 15 bases between. CDR1 SGHRS and CDR2 YFSETQ come from the germline V gene. The CDR3 contains 14 residues. The CDR3 bases are TGCGCCAGCAGACGATGGACCGGGGGAGATACGCAGTATTTT. The encoded protein is CASRRWTGGDTQYF.

This clone was seen only a few times. The CDR3 DNA sequence: TGTGCCAGCAGCCCCCGGCCGGCGCGGACAGATACGCAGTATTTT. Amino acid sequence: CASSPRPARTDTQYF. This sequence joins TRBV7-2 and TRBJ2-3; D gene ambiguous. Trimming pared 5 bases from V and 3 bases from J, leaving 15 bases between. Germline V gives CDR1 SGHTA, CDR2 FQGNSA. The CDR3 spans 15 residues.

This clone was found a few times. The chain uses TRBV30 and TRBJ1-1; 8 positions match TRBD1. Germline V CDR1 and CDR2: GTSNPN, SVGIG (reference sequence). V shed 5 bases and J 7 bases; nucleotides not matched to a gene: 9. The CDR3 runs to 13 residues. CDR3 bases: TGTGCCTGGTGCGCGACAGGGGTCGGTGAAGCTTTCTTT. Residues: CAWCATGVGEAFF.

This clone was counted only a few times. The J gene is TRBJ2-3, the V gene TRBV5-1, with 9 positions matching TRBD2. The CDR3 has 15 residues. The junction had 4 bases not matched to a gene; V was cut back by 5 bases and J by 0 bases. Germline values: CDR1 SGHRS, CDR2 YFSETQ. The CDR3 is CASRSLAGSTDTQYF. For the CDR3, the DNA is TGCGCCAGCAGATCCCTAGCGGGAAGCACAGATACGCAGTATTTT.

The chain employs TRBV7-2 and TRBJ2-3, with 10 positions matching TRBD2. Per the germline V gene, CDR1 is SGHTA and CDR2 is FQGNSA. The CDR3 loop spans 16 amino acids. Trimming took 6 bases from V and 0 from J; bases not matched to a gene: 6. The CDR3 is CASSLAGALSTDTQYF. The CDR3, as DNA: TGTGCCAGCAGTCTAGCGGGGGCCCTTAGCACAGATACGCAGTATTTT.

The chain joins TRBV28 to TRBJ2-7, with no clear D. Germline V gene sequence: CDR1 MDHEN, CDR2 SYDVKM. V lost 3 bases and J 2 bases, leaving 8 bases between the germline ends. CDR3 length equals 13 residues. CDR3 loop: CASSFLGTYEQYF. The CDR3 DNA reads as TGTGCCAGCAGTTTCTTGGGGACCTACGAGCAGTACTTC.

V usage is TRBV30 and J usage is TRBJ2-3; no clear D. Germline values: CDR1 GTSNPN, CDR2 SVGIG (reference sequence). V dropped 4 bases and J dropped 5 bases, with 10 bases sitting between them. This CDR3 has 12 amino acids. The CDR3 DNA follows: TGTGCCTGGACCTCTGGGCAAGATACGCAGTATTTT. Its protein product is CAWTSGQDTQYF.

The J gene is TRBJ2-5, the V gene TRBV5-1, with D maybe TRBD1 (6 bases). This CDR3 is 16 amino acids long. Trimming left V 0 bases short and J 5 bases short, with 17 bases between. Germline CDR1 and CDR2: SGHRS and YFSETQ. CDR3 in amino acids: CASSLEIHRDGETQYF. The CDR3 DNA follows: TGCGCCAGCAGCTTGGAAATTCACAGGGATGGGGAGACCCAGTACTTC. The full variable domain, completed using reference TRBV5-1 and TRBJ2-5, is KAGVTQTPRYLIKTRGQQVTLSCSPISGHRSVSWYQQTPGQGLQFLFEYFSETQRNKGNFPGRFSGRQFSNSRSEMNVSTLELGDSALYLCASSLEIHRDGETQYFGPGTRLLVL.

The V call is TRBV4-1, the J call TRBJ2-1; D unresolved. CDR3 size: 13 residues. With 0 bases removed from V and 6 bases from J, the gap between germline ends came to 6 bases. The germline V gene has CDR1 MGHRA and CDR2 YSYEKL. The CDR3 is CASSQEARNEQFF. The CDR3 DNA reads TGCGCCAGCAGCCAAGAAGCGCGCAATGAGCAGTTCTTC.

The chain recombines TRBV5-1 with TRBJ2-3, with no clear D. CDR1 and CDR2 from the germline V gene are SGHRS and YFSETQ. With 4 bases removed from V and 6 bases from J, the gap between germline ends came to 9 bases. The CDR3 has 12 amino acids. The CDR3 DNA reads TGCGCCAGCAGCGTCGACTTCGATACGCAGTATTTT. Translated: CASSVDFDTQYF.

This clone has just a few counts. The V gene is TRBV5-1, the J gene TRBJ2-2; 7 nucleotides agree with TRBD1. Per the germline V gene, CDR1 is SGHRS and CDR2 is YFSETQ. The V and J ends lost 4 bases and 0 bases, in that order; junction bases with no gene match: 6. This CDR3 comprises 16 residues. The CDR3 sequence: CASSNPGQSNTGELFF. The CDR3 coding sequence is TGCGCCAGCAGCAACCCGGGACAGTCGAACACCGGGGAGCTGTTTTTT.

This clone has more than one count but fewer than ten. The chain links TRBV6-5 to TRBJ2-5; a possible D gene is TRBD1 (6 bases). Germline CDR1 MNHEY, CDR2 SVGAGI. The CDR3 is 14 amino acids. V lost 0 bases and J lost 5, with 10 bases in between. The DNA for the CDR3 is TGTGCCAGCAGTTACTCACAGGGCTGGGAGACCCAGTACTTC. As protein: CASSYSQGWETQYF.